A single sample is the source of the 23 T cell receptor beta chains below, sequenced in a study of cytomegalovirus exposure and HLA in healthy donors. 13 Jbeta primers and 60 Vbeta primers were used for the PCR. Method: immunoSEQ multiplex PCR; TCRdb's copy keeps in-frame clones and lacks some. Altogether 160,000 or so clones are present, around 80% being singletons, with the ten largest covering roughly 5%. Sequenced material: PBMCs. The receptors were sampled from a man aged 35-49 years in good health and CMV-seronegative.

The V call is TRBV27, the J call TRBJ2-7; the D gene is possibly TRBD2 (7 bases). Germline V CDR1 and CDR2: MNHEY, SMNVEV (reference sequence). V shed 6 bases and J shed 3 bases, with 12 bases lying between them. This CDR3 has 13 amino acids. The CDR3 here is CASSRRGGYEQYF. DNA for the CDR3: TGTGCCAGCAGCAGGAGGGGGGGCTACGAGCAGTACTTC.

The chain joins TRBV27 to TRBJ2-7; the D gene is possibly TRBD1 (5 bases). The CDR3 extends over 13 amino acids. Germline V gene sequence: CDR1 MNHEY, CDR2 SMNVEV (reference sequence). V was cut by 3 bases and J by 12 bases, with 18 bases left in between. The DNA of the CDR3 is TGTGCCAGCAGTTTTGATCAGGGCTCCGTAGGGTACTTC. Encoded protein: CASSFDQGSVGYF.

This clone has a single count. This chain links TRBV27 with TRBJ2-5; D not certain. The J call is uncertain, as TRBJ2-7 better fits the DNA end. Germline assignment: CDR1 MNHEY and CDR2 SMNVEV (reference sequence). CDR3 length: 14 amino acids. CDR3 region: CASSPKLLSYEQYF. The CDR3 DNA sequence: TGTGCCAGCAGTCCGAAGCTCCTCTCCTACGAGCAGTACTTC.

The chain carries TRBV5-1 and TRBJ2-1, with 8 bases aligning to TRBD2. The CDR3 runs 16 residues. V lost 5 bases, J lost 6 bases, and 13 bases stayed unmatched. The V gene's germline CDR1 is SGHRS and CDR2 YFSETQ. The CDR3 reads CASSGGSGVVSNEQFF. The CDR3 DNA sequence: TGCGCCAGCAGTGGGGGTAGCGGGGTGGTCTCCAATGAGCAGTTCTTC. The full variable domain, in which reference TRBV5-1 and TRBJ2-1 provide the parts outside the CDR3, is KAGVTQTPRYLIKTRGQQVTLSCSPISGHRSVSWYQQTPGQGLQFLFEYFSETQRNKGNFPGRFSGRQFSNSRSEMNVSTLELGDSALYLCASSGGSGVVSNEQFFGPGTRLTVL.

This clone was detected only a few times. This chain connects TRBV30 to TRBJ2-6; TRBD1 matches at 10 bases. Germline V gene sequence: CDR1 GTSNPN, CDR2 SVGIG (reference sequence). V dropped 2 bases and J dropped 1; count of bases not matched to a gene: 8. The CDR3 extends over 18 amino acids. In nucleotides, the CDR3 is TGTGCCTGGAGTCCCGGACAGGGGGTATTTTCTGGGGCCAACGTCCTGACTTTC. This translates into CAWSPGQGVFSGANVLTF.

This chain links TRBV7-9 with TRBJ1-2; 9 bases are shared with TRBD1. The germline V gene has CDR1 SEHNR and CDR2 FQNEAQ (reference sequence). The V and J ends lost 5 bases and 3 bases, in that order; junction bases with no gene match: 10. The CDR3 loop spans 16 amino acids. Written as DNA, the CDR3 is TGTGCCAGCAGCCCCGACAGGGGGGTAGTTGACTATGGCTACACCTTC. It codes for CASSPDRGVVDYGYTF.

The gene calls are TRBV7-2 and TRBJ1-1; TRBD1 might be the D (5 bases). The germline V and J ends were trimmed by 0 bases and 7 bases, with 9 bases remaining between them. The CDR3 totals 13 residues. Germline CDR1 reads SGHTA; CDR2 reads FQGNSA. CDR3 sequence (DNA): TGTGCCAGCAGCTTAGCCAGGCAGGGTGAAGCTTTCTTT. This encodes CASSLARQGEAFF.

V gene TRBV6-5 combines with J gene TRBJ2-5, with a tentative D call TRBD1 (7 bases). Per the germline V gene, CDR1 is MNHEY and CDR2 is SVGAGI. Trimming cost V 10 bases and J 5 bases, with 20 bases left between them. CDR3 length equals 14 residues. In DNA, the CDR3 is TGTGCCACTCGGGGGACAGATGGGGCCGAGACCCAGTACTTC. Protein: CATRGTDGAETQYF.

The chain joins TRBV18 to TRBJ1-5, with 11 positions matching TRBD1. V shed 6 bases and J 1 base; nucleotides not matched to a gene: 5. This CDR3 region has 16 residues. Germline CDR1 and CDR2: KGHSH and LQKENI. CDR3 sequence reads: CASSSGTGGSNQPQHF. DNA of the CDR3: TGTGCCAGCTCTTCCGGGACAGGGGGGAGCAATCAGCCCCAGCATTTT.

CDR3 residues: CASRRVPYNSPLHF. Written as DNA, the CDR3 is TGTGCCAGCAGGAGGGTGCCCTATAATTCACCCCTCCACTTT. The V call is TRBV27, the J call TRBJ1-6, with D uncertain. This CDR3 is built from 14 residues. Germline V gene data show CDR1 as MNHEY and CDR2 as SMNVEV (reference sequence). Trimming took 6 bases from V and 2 from J, leaving 8 bases between them.

The CDR3 region is CASSPRQHSSYEQYF. CDR3 bases: TGTGCCAGCAGCCCCCGCCAGCACAGCTCCTACGAGCAGTACTTC. The rearrangement links TRBV5-4 to TRBJ2-7; D is ambiguous. CDR3 length equals 15 residues. Germline V gene lookup returns CDR1 SGHNT and CDR2 YYREEE (reference sequence). Deletions cut 4 bases from V and 0 bases from J, with 14 bases between.

J is TRBJ2-7 and V is TRBV19; no clear D. V gave up 4 bases and J gave up 6 bases, with 16 bases separating them. The length of the CDR3 is 14 residues. Germline V gene lookup returns CDR1 LNHDA and CDR2 SQIVND (reference sequence). The chain's CDR3 is CASSTTSAGPEQYF. The CDR3 DNA follows: TGTGCCAGTAGTACCACAAGCGCCGGCCCCGAGCAGTACTTC.

The chain combines TRBV7-3 with TRBJ2-1, with a tentative D call TRBD2 (6 bases). The V gene's germline CDR1 is SGHTA and CDR2 FQGTGA. Trimming pared 5 bases from V and 0 bases from J, leaving 14 bases between. The CDR3 contains 16 residues. The CDR3 DNA is TGTGCCAGCAGCCTCTTTGGGGGGAGCTCCTACAATGAGCAGTTCTTC. Its protein is CASSLFGGSSYNEQFF.

The rearrangement uses TRBV7-2 and TRBJ1-5, with unresolved D. The CDR3 extends over 13 amino acids. V was cut by 7 bases and J by 7 bases, with 14 bases left in between. CDR1 and CDR2 (germline): SGHTA, FQGNSA. Written as DNA, the CDR3 is TGTGCCAGCACCCCCGACCCGAGGCAGCCCCAGCATTTT. Its protein is CASTPDPRQPQHF.

The chain couples TRBV29-1 to TRBJ2-7; 8 bases line up with TRBD1. J gave up 2 bases and V 6 bases, and 12 bases lay outside the gene matches. Germline CDR1 SQVTM, CDR2 ANQGSEA. There are 15 residues in the CDR3. Written as DNA, the CDR3 is TGCAGCGTCCAAACGGGCGCGGGACAGGCCTACGAGCAGTACTTC. This gives the protein CSVQTGAGQAYEQYF.

A few counts support this clone. J is TRBJ2-6 and V is TRBV4-3; weak D call: TRBD1 (6 bases). V dropped 1 base and J dropped 4 bases, with 11 bases sitting between them. Per the germline V gene, CDR1 is LGHNA and CDR2 is YSLEER. The CDR3 consists of 16 residues. CDR3 sequence (DNA): TGCGCCAGCAGCCAAGTACAGGGATACGGGGCCAACGTCCTGACTTTC. This codes for CASSQVQGYGANVLTF.

This chain connects TRBV6-5 to TRBJ1-6, with 8 bases aligning to TRBD1. The CDR3 is 15 residues long. Germline lookup yields CDR1 MNHEY and CDR2 SVGAGI. After removal of 5 bases from V and 7 bases from J, the junction contained 7 bases not matched to a gene. The CDR3 bases are TGTGCCAGCAGTAGCCTGGACAGGGACAATTCACCCCTCCACTTT. It encodes CASSSLDRDNSPLHF.

The rearrangement uses TRBV9 and TRBJ1-1; D perhaps matches TRBD1 (6 bases). This CDR3 is built from 18 residues. The V gene's germline CDR1 is SGDLS and CDR2 YYNGEE. Trimming took off 0 bases at V and 7 bases at J, with 25 bases between the two ends. DNA for the CDR3: TGTGCCAGCAGCGTAGACCCCCAGGGTCCCTCAAGGGGGAGTGAAGCTTTCTTT. Amino acid sequence: CASSVDPQGPSRGSEAFF.

This clone was observed a single time. V is TRBV18 and J is TRBJ1-1; 7 bases map to TRBD1. V shed 8 bases and J 1 base; nucleotides not matched to a gene: 4. The CDR3 is made up of 13 amino acids. Per germline, CDR1 KGHSH and CDR2 LQKENI. CDR3 DNA: TGTGCCAGCGCTCAGGGGGAGAACACTGAAGCTTTCTTT. Translating gives CASAQGENTEAFF.

V is TRBV9 and J is TRBJ1-1; 8 bases map to TRBD1. V shed 0 bases and J 5 bases; nucleotides not matched to a gene: 6. Germline V gene data show CDR1 as SGDLS and CDR2 as YYNGEE. The CDR3 sequence is 15 residues long. CDR3 bases: TGTGCCAGCAGCGTAGCAGCACAGGGGGGAACTGAAGCTTTCTTT. This encodes CASSVAAQGGTEAFF.

The table lists this clone with a count of one. The genes are TRBV27 and TRBJ1-5; D is perhaps TRBD1 (6 bases). This CDR3 is built from 17 residues. Looked up from germline, CDR1 is MNHEY and CDR2 is SMNVEV (reference sequence). With 8 bases removed from V and 0 bases from J, the gap between germline ends came to 20 bases. The DNA for the CDR3 is TGTGCCAGCGGGACATCCACAGAGATTTATAGCAATCAGCCCCAGCATTTT. Its translation is CASGTSTEIYSNQPQHF.

V gene TRBV29-1 combines with J gene TRBJ2-5; a weak D match, TRBD1 (6 bases). This CDR3 has 15 amino acids. Germline V gene data show CDR1 as SQVTM and CDR2 as ANQGSEA. V gave up 4 bases and J gave up 0 bases, with 15 bases separating them. The CDR3, as DNA: TGCAGCGTTGGGGGGACACAGGGTTACCAAGAGACCCAGTACTTC. Residues: CSVGGTQGYQETQYF.

This clone showed up just a few times. This rearrangement joins TRBV7-2 to TRBJ1-2; D call uncertain. Per the germline V gene, CDR1 is SGHTA and CDR2 is FQGNSA. This CDR3 spans 12 amino acids. Trimming pared 0 bases from V and 5 bases from J, leaving 4 bases between. CDR3 DNA: TGTGCCAGCAGCTTAGCCGGGTATGGCTACACCTTC. Amino acids: CASSLAGYGYTF.